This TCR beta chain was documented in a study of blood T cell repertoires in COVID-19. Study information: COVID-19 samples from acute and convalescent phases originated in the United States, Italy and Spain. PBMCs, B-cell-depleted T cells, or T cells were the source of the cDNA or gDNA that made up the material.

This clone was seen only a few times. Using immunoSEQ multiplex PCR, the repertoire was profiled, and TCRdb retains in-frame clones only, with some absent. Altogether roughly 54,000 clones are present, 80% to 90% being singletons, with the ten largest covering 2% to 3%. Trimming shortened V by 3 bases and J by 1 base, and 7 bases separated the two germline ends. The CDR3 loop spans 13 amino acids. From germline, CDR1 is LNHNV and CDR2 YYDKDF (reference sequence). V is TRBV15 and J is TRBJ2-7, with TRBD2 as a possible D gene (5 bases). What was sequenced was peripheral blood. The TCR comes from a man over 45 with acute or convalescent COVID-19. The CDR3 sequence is CATSSGDSYEQYF. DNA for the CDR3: TGTGCCACCAGCAGCGGGGATTCCTACGAGCAGTACTTC. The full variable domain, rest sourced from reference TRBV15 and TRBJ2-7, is DAMVIQNPRYQVTQFGKPVTLSCSQTLNHNVMYWYQQKSSQAPKLLFHYYDKDFNNEADTPDNFQSRRPNTSFCFLDIRSPGLGDTAMYLCATSSGDSYEQYFGPGTRLTVT.